Following are 14 T cell receptor beta chains from one sample sequenced in a study of T-cell memory formation after mild COVID-19. TCRdb independently ran MiXCR on the 5' RACE reads; one entry per CDR3 protein. The table lists about half a million distinct CDR3 sequences, 18% of them singletons, with more than 9% in the top ten. Input material: PBMCs or a T cell subset sorted from them (not recorded which). The receptor source for this set is an adult woman who had mild COVID-19 (a few samples of this study predate the infection). Cell type and time point are not known.

The chain links TRBV18 to TRBJ2-3; no clear D. The V gene lost 2 bases and the J gene lost 1 base, with 16 bases spanning the gap. CDR3 length: 17 amino acids. Germline loops: CDR1 KGHSH, CDR2 LQKENI. In nucleotides, the CDR3 is TGTGCCAGCTCACCAAGGTGGCGTCTAGGTGGCACAGATACGCAGTATTTT. Protein: CASSPRWRLGGTDTQYF. The full variable domain, its missing parts supplied by reference TRBV18 and TRBJ2-3, is NAGVMQNPRHLVRRRGQEARLRCSPMKGHSHVYWYRQLPEEGLKFMVYLQKENIIDESGMPKERFSAEFPKEGPSILRIQQVVRGDSAAYFCASSPRWRLGGTDTQYFGPGTRLTVL.

This clonotype came up many times. V gene TRBV4-1 combines with J gene TRBJ2-3; 7 positions agree with TRBD1. In germline, CDR1 is MGHRA, CDR2 YSYEKL. The CDR3 covers 15 residues. The V gene end was trimmed by 4 bases and the J gene end by 4 bases; junction bases not matched to a gene: 8. CDR3 in amino acids: CASSRGTVPADTQYF. In DNA form, the CDR3 reads TGCGCCAGCAGCCGGGGGACAGTCCCAGCAGATACGCAGTATTTT.

The chain uses TRBV4-1 and TRBJ2-5; the match to TRBD2 covers 13 bases. The CDR3 loop spans 17 amino acids. Per the germline V gene, CDR1 is MGHRA and CDR2 is YSYEKL. V was clipped by 1 base and J by 1 base; unmatched bases: 3. Here the CDR3 reads CASSQVTSGRFQETQYF. The CDR3 bases are TGCGCCAGCAGCCAAGTGACTAGCGGGAGGTTCCAAGAGACCCAGTACTTC.

Written as DNA, the CDR3 is TGTGCCAGCAGTGAAGCGCGTTCCTGGGGCTCTAGGGGAATGAACACTGAAGCTTTCTTT. Protein sequence: CASSEARSWGSRGMNTEAFF. J is TRBJ1-1 and V is TRBV6-1; maybe TRBD1 (5 bases). CDR3 length: 20 amino acids. CDR1 and CDR2 (germline): MNHNS, SASEGT. With 0 bases removed from V and 0 bases from J, the gap between germline ends came to 23 bases.

The chain recombines TRBV12-3 or TRBV12-4 with TRBJ2-5; no clear D gene. The CDR3 loop spans 15 amino acids. Trimming cost V 3 bases and J 2 bases, with 13 bases left between them. The CDR3 sequence is CASSFEIPLQETQYF. Written as DNA, the CDR3 is TGTGCCAGCAGTTTTGAGATCCCCCTACAAGAGACCCAGTACTTC.

The chain combines TRBV15 with TRBJ2-5; D gene ambiguous. Germline V gene lookup returns CDR1 LNHNV and CDR2 YYDKDF (reference sequence). V lost 3 bases and J lost 5, with 10 bases in between. The CDR3 spans 13 residues. The CDR3 sequence: CATSRDVSETQYF. As DNA, the CDR3 is TGTGCCACCAGCAGGGATGTATCGGAGACCCAGTACTTC.

This clonotype came up a few times. The rearrangement uses TRBV12-3 or TRBV12-4 and TRBJ1-2, with 7 nucleotides matching TRBD1. The CDR3 totals 13 residues. V gave up 6 bases and J gave up 2 bases; unmatched junction bases: 3. CDR3 in DNA: TGTGCCAGCAGAAAGACAGGGAACTATGGCTACACCTTC. Its translation: CASRKTGNYGYTF.

This clonotype came up a few times. The chain couples TRBV6-5 to TRBJ2-3; D uncertain. From germline, CDR1 is MNHEY and CDR2 SVGAGI. V was clipped by 2 bases and J by 2 bases, with 17 bases between them. CDR3 size: 17 residues. The CDR3 region is CASSYLYRHQSTDTQYF. CDR3 bases: TGTGCCAGCAGTTACCTATACCGTCACCAGTCCACAGATACGCAGTATTTT.

This clonotype was counted at least ten times. The chain combines TRBV2 with TRBJ2-7, with D hard to call. Germline-derived CDR1 and CDR2 are SNHLY and FYNNEI. V shed 6 bases and J shed 0 bases, with 9 bases lying between them. The CDR3 has 13 amino acids. CDR3 sequence (DNA): TGTGCCAGCAGGGACGGGCCCTCCTACGAGCAGTACTTC. Translating gives CASRDGPSYEQYF.

V usage is TRBV19 and J usage is TRBJ2-1; no clear D gene. Trimming shortened V by 6 bases and J by 8 bases, and 8 bases separated the two germline ends. Germline V lookup: CDR1 LNHDA, CDR2 SQIVND (reference sequence). The CDR3 consists of 11 residues. CDR3 sequence (DNA): TGTGCCAGTAGATGGGTGGATGAGCAGTTCTTC. Its protein is CASRWVDEQFF.

This clonotype has only a few counts. CDR3 sequence (DNA): TGTGCCACCAGTGACCGGGGACTAGCGGGAGTACCCCCCTACAATGAGCAGTTCTTC. This codes for CATSDRGLAGVPPYNEQFF. The genes are TRBV24-1 and TRBJ2-1; TRBD2 matches 14 bases. This CDR3 is 19 amino acids long. V trimming: 4 bases; J trimming: 2 bases; junction bases outside the gene matches: 9. Germline assignment: CDR1 KGHDR and CDR2 SFDVKD.

The chain is built from TRBV4-2 and TRBJ2-7; the D gene is possibly TRBD2 (5 bases). The CDR3 loop spans 12 amino acids. Deletions cut 2 bases from V and 6 bases from J, with 8 bases between. CDR1 and CDR2 (germline): LGHNA, YNFKEQ. The CDR3 spells CASSQSSSEQYF. The CDR3 region has the DNA TGTGCCAGCAGCCAATCTAGCAGCGAGCAGTACTTC.

The chain links TRBV6-6 to TRBJ2-5; 7 nucleotides agree with TRBD1. The V segment lost 6 bases and the J segment 4 bases; nucleotides outside the gene matches: 14. The V gene's germline CDR1 is MNHNY and CDR2 SVGAGI (reference sequence). The length of the CDR3 is 16 residues. The CDR3 nucleotides read TGTGCCAGCAGACCGCGAACTCGAGGGGGCATAGAGACCCAGTACTTC. Encoded protein: CASRPRTRGGIETQYF.

The chain links TRBV7-3 to TRBJ2-1; 10 nucleotides match TRBD2. In germline, CDR1 is SGHTA, CDR2 FQGTGA. With 0 bases clipped from V and 2 bases from J, the junction kept 4 bases outside the gene matches. The CDR3 is made up of 17 amino acids. The CDR3 spells CASSLTAGGPPYNEQFF. The CDR3 DNA follows: TGTGCCAGCAGCTTAACAGCGGGGGGGCCCCCCTACAATGAGCAGTTCTTC. Complete variable domain (other parts from reference TRBV7-3 and TRBJ2-1): GAGVSQTPSNKVTEKGKYVELRCDPISGHTALYWYRQSLGQGPEFLIYFQGTGAADDSGLPNDRFFAVRPEGSVSTLKIQRTERGDSAVYLCASSLTAGGPPYNEQFFGPGTRLTVL.